A selection of T cell receptor beta chains follows, all from one sample in a study of circulating CD8 cells and anti-PD-1 response in melanoma. TCRdb processed the reads anew with MiXCR; each CDR3 protein has one entry. The sample lists more than 350 distinct CDR3 sequences, approximately 11% seen once, with around 52% in the top ten. The sample was CD8+ T cells from PBMCs, taken at baseline or after one month of anti-PD-1 therapy (not recorded which). The receptors derive from a human donor with melanoma. The CDR3 runs from the conserved cysteine through the conserved F or W. The D gene is left open where the match is weak. A row's size may be missing; if present it is once, few, many or a size class.

14,TRBV4-1,large,TRBD1,TRBJ2-7,TGCGCCAGCAGCCAAGGACAGGGGAGCTACGAGCAGTACTTC,CASSQGQGSYEQYF
21,TRBV11-2,large,.,TRBJ2-2,TGTGCCAGCAGCGGCTATCAAGAAGGGGGATTAAAACTCGCGAACACCGGGGAGCTGTTTTTT,CASSGYQEGGLKLANTGELFF
12,TRBV7-9,.,.,TRBJ2-7,TGTGCCAGCAGCTTAACGGCGTGGGAGCAGTACTTC,CASSLTAWEQYF
18,TRBV7-2,large,.,TRBJ2-6,TGTGCCAGCAGCTTAATGGCCCCGCAGTACTCTGGGGCCAACGTCCTGACTTTC,CASSLMAPQYSGANVLTF
14,TRBV28,large,TRBD1,TRBJ2-1,TGTGCCAGCAGTGCAAAGACAGGGGGGGATGAGCAGTTCTTC,CASSAKTGGDEQFF
16,TRBV7-8,medium-sized,.,TRBJ2-2,TGTGCCAGCAGCTTACTGGGACCCCCCAAAACCGGGGAGCTGTTTTTT,CASSLLGPPKTGELFF
13,TRBV18,hyperexpanded,.,TRBJ2-3,TGTGCCAGCTCACCACTAGGCACAGATACGCAGTATTTT,CASSPLGTDTQYF
21,TRBV11-2,.,TRBD2,TRBJ2-2,TGTGCCAGCAGCGGCTATCAAGAAGGGGGACTAGAACTCGCGAACACCGGGGAGCTGTTTTTT,CASSGYQEGGLELANTGELFF
14,TRBV29-1,medium-sized,TRBD1,TRBJ2-1,TGCAGCGCTGACAGGGGCCTGGGGGACAATGAGCAGTTCTTC,CSADRGLGDNEQFF
14,TRBV7-2,medium-sized,.,TRBJ1-5,TGTGCCAGCAGCTTAGCTGGAGTCTATCAGCCCCAGCATTTT,CASSLAGVYQPQHF
13,TRBV4-1,large,.,TRBJ2-7,TGCGCCAGCAGCCCCGGAGGCTCCTACGAGCAGTACTTC,CASSPGGSYEQYF
16,TRBV9,medium-sized,TRBD2,TRBJ2-3,TGTGCCAGCAGCCCCCTCACTAGCGGGGGGGCAGATACGCAGTATTTT,CASSPLTSGGADTQYF
18,TRBV11-2,medium-sized,TRBD1,TRBJ2-5,TGTGCCAGCAGCTTATTGGCCACGGGACAGGTTGGGAAAGAGACCCAGTACTTC,CASSLLATGQVGKETQYF